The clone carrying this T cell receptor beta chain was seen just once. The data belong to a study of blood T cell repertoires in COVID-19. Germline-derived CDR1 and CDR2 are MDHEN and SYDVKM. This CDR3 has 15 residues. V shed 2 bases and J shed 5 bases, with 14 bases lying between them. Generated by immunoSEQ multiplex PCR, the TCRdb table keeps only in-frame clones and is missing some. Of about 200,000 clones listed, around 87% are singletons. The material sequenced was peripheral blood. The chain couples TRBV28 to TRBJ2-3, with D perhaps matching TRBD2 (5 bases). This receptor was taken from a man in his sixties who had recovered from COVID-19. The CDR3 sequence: CASSLRETRRDTQYF. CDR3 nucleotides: TGTGCCAGCAGTTTAAGGGAGACTCGCCGAGATACGCAGTATTTT.